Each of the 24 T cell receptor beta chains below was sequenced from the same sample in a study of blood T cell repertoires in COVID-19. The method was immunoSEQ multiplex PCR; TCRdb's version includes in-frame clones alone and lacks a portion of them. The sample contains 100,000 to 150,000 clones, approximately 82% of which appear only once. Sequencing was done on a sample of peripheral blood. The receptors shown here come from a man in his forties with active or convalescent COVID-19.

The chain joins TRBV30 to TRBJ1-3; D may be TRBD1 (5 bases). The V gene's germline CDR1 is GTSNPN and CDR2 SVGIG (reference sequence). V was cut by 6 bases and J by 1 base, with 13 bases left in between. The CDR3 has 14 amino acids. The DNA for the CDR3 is TGTGCCTGCCCACTGGGGGGGTCTGGAAACACCATATATTTT. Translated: CACPLGGSGNTIYF.

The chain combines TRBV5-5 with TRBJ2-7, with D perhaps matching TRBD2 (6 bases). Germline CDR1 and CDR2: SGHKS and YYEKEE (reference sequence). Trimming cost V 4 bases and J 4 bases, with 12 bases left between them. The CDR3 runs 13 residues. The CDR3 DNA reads TGTGCCAGCAGCCCGCGGGACGGGTACGAGCAGTACTTC. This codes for CASSPRDGYEQYF.

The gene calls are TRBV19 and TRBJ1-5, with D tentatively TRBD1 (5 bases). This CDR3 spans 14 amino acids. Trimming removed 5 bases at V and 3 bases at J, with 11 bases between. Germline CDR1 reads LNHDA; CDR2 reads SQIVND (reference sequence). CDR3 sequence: CASSSAGSNQPQHF. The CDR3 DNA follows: TGTGCCAGTAGTTCGGCAGGGTCCAATCAGCCCCAGCATTTT.

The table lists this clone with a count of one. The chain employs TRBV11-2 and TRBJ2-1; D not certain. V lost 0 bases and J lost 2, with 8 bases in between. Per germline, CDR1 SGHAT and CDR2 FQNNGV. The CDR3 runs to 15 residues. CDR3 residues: CASSLEGSPYNEQFF. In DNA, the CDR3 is TGTGCCAGCAGCTTAGAGGGCAGCCCCTACAATGAGCAGTTCTTC.

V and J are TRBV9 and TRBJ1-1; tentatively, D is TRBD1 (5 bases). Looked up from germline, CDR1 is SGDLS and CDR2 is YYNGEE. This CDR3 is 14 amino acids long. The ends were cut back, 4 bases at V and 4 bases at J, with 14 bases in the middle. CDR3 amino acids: CASSPRGGVTEAFF. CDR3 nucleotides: TGTGCCAGCAGCCCCCGGGGGGGTGTCACTGAAGCTTTCTTT.

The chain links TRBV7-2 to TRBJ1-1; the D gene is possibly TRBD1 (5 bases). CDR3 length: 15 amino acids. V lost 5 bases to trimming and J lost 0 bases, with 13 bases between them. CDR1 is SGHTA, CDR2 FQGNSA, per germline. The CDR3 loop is CASSPRTGLNTEAFF. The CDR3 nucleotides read TGTGCCAGCAGCCCCCGTACAGGATTGAACACTGAAGCTTTCTTT.

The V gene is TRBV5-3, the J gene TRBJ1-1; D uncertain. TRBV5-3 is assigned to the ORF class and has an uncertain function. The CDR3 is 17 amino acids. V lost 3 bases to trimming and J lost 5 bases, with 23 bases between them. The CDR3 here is CARSSLLNNVGRTEAFF. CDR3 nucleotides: TGTGCCAGAAGCTCCCTACTTAATAACGTGGGGAGGACTGAAGCTTTCTTT.

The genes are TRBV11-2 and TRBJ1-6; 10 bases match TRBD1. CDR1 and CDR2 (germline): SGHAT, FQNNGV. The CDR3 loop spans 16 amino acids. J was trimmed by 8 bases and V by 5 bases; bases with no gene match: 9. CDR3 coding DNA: TGTGCCAGCAGCCCCCAAGGGGGGACAGGGGATTCACCCCTCCACTTT. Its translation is CASSPQGGTGDSPLHF.

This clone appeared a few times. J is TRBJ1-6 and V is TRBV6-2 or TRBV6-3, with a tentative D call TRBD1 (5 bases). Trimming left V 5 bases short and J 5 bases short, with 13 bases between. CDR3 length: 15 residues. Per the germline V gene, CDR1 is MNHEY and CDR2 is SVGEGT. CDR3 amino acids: CASSDRDWNNSPLHF. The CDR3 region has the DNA TGTGCCAGCAGTGACCGGGACTGGAATAATTCACCCCTCCACTTT.

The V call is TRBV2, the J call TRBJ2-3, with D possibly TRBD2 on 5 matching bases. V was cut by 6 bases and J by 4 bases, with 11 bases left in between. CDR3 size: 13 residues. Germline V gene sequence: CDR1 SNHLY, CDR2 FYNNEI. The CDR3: CASSDYRADTQYF. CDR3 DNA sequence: TGTGCCAGCAGCGACTACCGGGCAGATACGCAGTATTTT.

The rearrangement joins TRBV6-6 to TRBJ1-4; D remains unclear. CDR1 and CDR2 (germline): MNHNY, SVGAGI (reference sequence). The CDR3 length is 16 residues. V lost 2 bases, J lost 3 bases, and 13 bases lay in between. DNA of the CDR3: TGTGCCAGCAGTTACCCGGAGGTTAGGTCTAATGAAAAACTGTTTTTT. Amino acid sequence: CASSYPEVRSNEKLFF.

The CDR3 DNA follows: TGTGCCAGCAGTGGGCCATCGGAATATGGCTACACCTTC. Residues: CASSGPSEYGYTF. The chain employs TRBV11-2 and TRBJ1-2; the D is unclear. Germline CDR1 reads SGHAT; CDR2 reads FQNNGV. Between the trimmed V and J ends, which lost 6 bases and 5 bases, there was a span of 13 bases. This CDR3 has 13 residues.

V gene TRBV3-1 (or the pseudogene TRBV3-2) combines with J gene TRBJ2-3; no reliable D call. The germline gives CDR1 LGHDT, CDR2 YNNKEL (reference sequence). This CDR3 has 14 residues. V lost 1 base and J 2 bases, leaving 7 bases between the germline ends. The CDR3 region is CASSQGIITDTQYF. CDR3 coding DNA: TGTGCCAGCAGCCAAGGTATAATCACAGATACGCAGTATTTT.

CDR3 nucleotides: TGTGCCAGTAGTGAGCAGGGGGGACACGACTATGGCTACACCTTC. It specifies CASSEQGGHDYGYTF. V usage is TRBV19 and J usage is TRBJ1-2; 7 nucleotides match TRBD1. This CDR3 comprises 15 residues. Germline V lookup: CDR1 LNHDA, CDR2 SQIVND (reference sequence). V shed 5 bases, J shed 3 bases, and the junction held 9 bases outside the gene matches.

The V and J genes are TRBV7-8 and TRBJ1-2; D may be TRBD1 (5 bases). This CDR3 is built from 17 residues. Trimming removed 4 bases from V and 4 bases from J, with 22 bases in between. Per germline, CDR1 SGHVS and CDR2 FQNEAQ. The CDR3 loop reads CASSSRGLGRESYGYTF. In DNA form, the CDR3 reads TGTGCCAGCAGCTCGCGGGGCCTCGGACGGGAGAGCTATGGCTACACCTTC.

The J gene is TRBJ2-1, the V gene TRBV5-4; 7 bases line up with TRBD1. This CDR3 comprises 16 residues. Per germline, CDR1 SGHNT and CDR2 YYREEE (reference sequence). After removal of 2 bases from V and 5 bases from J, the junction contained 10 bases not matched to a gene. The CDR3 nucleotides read TGTGCCAGCAGCTTAGGCGGACAGGTTGGGAACAATGAGCAGTTCTTC. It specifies CASSLGGQVGNNEQFF.

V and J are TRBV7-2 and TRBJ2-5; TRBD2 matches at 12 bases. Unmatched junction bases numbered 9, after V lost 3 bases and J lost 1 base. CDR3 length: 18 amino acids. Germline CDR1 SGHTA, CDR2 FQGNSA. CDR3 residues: CASSFGPGTSGFQETQYF. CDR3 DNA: TGTGCCAGCAGCTTTGGACCCGGGACTAGCGGGTTCCAAGAGACCCAGTACTTC.

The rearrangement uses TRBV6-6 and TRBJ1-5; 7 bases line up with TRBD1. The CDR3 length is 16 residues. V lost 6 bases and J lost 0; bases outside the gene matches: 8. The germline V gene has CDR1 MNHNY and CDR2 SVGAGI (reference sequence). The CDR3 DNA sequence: TGTGCCAGCAGCCTTCCCCAGGGGGATAGCAATCAGCCCCAGCATTTT. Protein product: CASSLPQGDSNQPQHF.

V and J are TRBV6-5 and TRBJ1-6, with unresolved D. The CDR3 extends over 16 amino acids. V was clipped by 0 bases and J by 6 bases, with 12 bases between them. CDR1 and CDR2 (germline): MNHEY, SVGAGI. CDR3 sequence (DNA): TGTGCCAGCAGTTACTCGATATCGGGATTTAATTCACCCCTCCACTTT. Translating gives CASSYSISGFNSPLHF.

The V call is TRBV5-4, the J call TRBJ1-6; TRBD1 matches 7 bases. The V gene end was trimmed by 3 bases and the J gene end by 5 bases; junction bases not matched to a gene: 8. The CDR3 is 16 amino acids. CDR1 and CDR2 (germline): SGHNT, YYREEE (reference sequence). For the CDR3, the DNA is TGTGCCAGCAGCTCAGGAAGGGACAGTCATAATTCACCCCTCCACTTT. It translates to CASSSGRDSHNSPLHF.

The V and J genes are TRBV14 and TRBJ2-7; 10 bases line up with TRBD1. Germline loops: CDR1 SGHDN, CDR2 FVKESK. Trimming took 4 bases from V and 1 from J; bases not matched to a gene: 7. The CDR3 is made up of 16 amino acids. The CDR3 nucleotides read TGTGCCAGCAGCCCCCAACCGGGACAGGGGTCCTACGAGCAGTACTTC. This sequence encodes CASSPQPGQGSYEQYF.

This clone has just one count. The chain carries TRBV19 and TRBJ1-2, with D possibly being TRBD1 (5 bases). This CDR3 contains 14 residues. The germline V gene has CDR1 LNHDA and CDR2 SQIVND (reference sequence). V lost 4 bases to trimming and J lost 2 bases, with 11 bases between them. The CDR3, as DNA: TGTGCCAGTAGTAACCAAGGGGAAAACTATGGCTACACCTTC. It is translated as CASSNQGENYGYTF. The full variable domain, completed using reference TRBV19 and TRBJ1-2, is DGGITQSPKYLFRKEGQNVTLSCEQNLNHDAMYWYRQDPGQGLRLIYYSQIVNDFQKGDIAEGYSVSREKKESFPLTVTSAQKNPTAFYLCASSNQGENYGYTFGSGTRLTVV.

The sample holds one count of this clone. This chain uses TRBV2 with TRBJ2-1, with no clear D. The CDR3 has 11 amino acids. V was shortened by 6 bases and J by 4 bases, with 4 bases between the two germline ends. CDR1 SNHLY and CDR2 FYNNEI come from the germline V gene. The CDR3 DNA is TGTGCCAGCAGACGGTACAATGAGCAGTTCTTC. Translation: CASRRYNEQFF.

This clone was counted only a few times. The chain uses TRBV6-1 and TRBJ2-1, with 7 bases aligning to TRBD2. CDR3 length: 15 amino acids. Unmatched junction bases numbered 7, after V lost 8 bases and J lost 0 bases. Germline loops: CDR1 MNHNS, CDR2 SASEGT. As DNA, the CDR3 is TGTGCCAGCTCAGGCGGGACTATCTCCTACAATGAGCAGTTCTTC. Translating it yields CASSGGTISYNEQFF.